The TCR beta chain described here comes from a study of cytomegalovirus exposure and HLA in healthy donors (TCRdb year 2017). Study-wide context: In an earlier analysis of around 540 of the donors, around 290 Gb of sequence data and 90 million to 120 million unique TCR beta sequences from roughly 190 million T cells were reported. An early release covering more than 500 HLA-typed donors comprised about 300 gigabases of sequencing data and 85 million or so unique TCR sequences. Among the roughly 430 genotyped donors, about 83% belonged to the genetic ancestry cluster associated with self-reported Caucasian donors. The study was designed to test whether signatures of past pathogen exposure could be identified by cataloging public T cell receptors. Using immunosequencing, the study profiled T cell repertoires from 550 to 750 subjects and related those repertoires to cytomegalovirus serostatus. A separate validation cohort of 100 to 150 different subjects was used in addition to the approximately 700-subject first cohort. High-throughput TCR immunosequencing, statistical association of individual TCRs with disease status, and machine learning were combined to predict cytomegalovirus infection status. To study patterns of TCR occurrence, a later analysis re-analyzed previously published TCR beta repertoires from 666 donors and added high-resolution HLA genotyping. Rather than using new phenotypic data, the later analysis identified candidate immune exposures from TCR beta sequences and from how often those sequences occurred across donors. To decide whether each TCR beta V gene segment behaved as functional or pseudogenic, an earlier analysis of 587 of the donors relied on high-throughput TCR beta sequencing. Donor age, sex, ethnicity and CMV serostatus were compiled together with the repertoire data. In a later genetic analysis, genome-wide SNP genotypes for about 65% of the roughly 700 donors were used, and that subset was treated as a discovery cohort. Every discovery cohort repertoire had been produced on one sequencing platform. HLA typing covered class I and class II loci at four-digit resolution. The number of typed donors differed by locus: about 629-630 for A, B, C, DRB1 and DQB1; 500 to 550 for DQA1; fewer than 610 for DPA1; and 400 to 480 for DPB1. A handful of DR-DQ haplotypes were handled as single units for association and clustering because linkage in the cohort was strong. Across approximately 420 genotyped donors of the cohort, an average of about 240,000 unique TCR beta nucleotide sequences per donor were sequenced, and approximately 19% of those sequences were non-productive.

General study outcomes and caveats: According to a later analysis, parvovirus B19, influenza, CMV and Epstein-Barr virus appeared linked to several top co-occurrence clusters. A total of 164 TCR beta chains were listed by the study as associated with cytomegalovirus. Strong co-occurrence of HLA alleles, especially DR and DQ, made assigning TCR associations to individual alleles difficult. According to the authors, the approach could potentially be generalized to other disease states and immunological phenotypes. V-gene and J-gene trimming of TCR beta chains was associated with a missense DCLRE1C variant in a later genetic analysis, and the association was replicated in an independent cohort. In a later analysis, some 18,000 TCR beta sequences were associated with specific HLA alleles at a false discovery rate of 0.05. A further reported finding was that TCR beta sequences accurately predicted the HLA-A and HLA-B alleles for most subjects in the first cohort. A later analysis found that TCR association rates varied across HLA loci, with DRB1 alleles showing the most associated TCRs and HLA-C alleles the fewest. In this cohort, only TCR beta chains were sequenced, and detectable features were limited by the absence of alpha or paired-chain data. Most TCR sequences were seen in very few donors, while some public TCRs were found in many individuals. Because the 87-base-pair reads could not distinguish some IMGT-functional V segments, including TRBV6-2 and TRBV6-3, those segments were excluded. Immune exposure information for the cohort was limited to CMV serostatus. In vitro tests confirmed that three of the cytomegalovirus-associated TCR beta chains recognize cytomegalovirus antigens. Linkage disequilibrium might explain the correlated functional status among segregating V segments, but an unknown experimental factor could not be excluded. A cluster of highly shared sequence variants was judged likely to be a technical artifact of the sequencing pipeline. In a later analysis, HLA-associated TCR beta chains showed more clonal expansion and lower generation probabilities than non-associated chains that were equally common. According to a later analysis, most CMV-associated TCR beta chains appeared to be HLA-restricted, and the HLA associations seemed to be driven largely by CMV exposure. Sequencing depth was assumed to be roughly uniform across donors in the presence/absence analyses, though that assumption may not hold. A later genetic analysis reported fewer N-insertions in productive TCRs among donors in an Asian-associated ancestry cluster than the roughly 620-donor mean. Some 16 rarely observed V segments, including chromosome 9 orphons, were excluded from the earlier analysis of some 590 of the donors because counts were too low. An earlier analysis of some 590 of the donors showed that most TCR beta V segments appeared in productive rearrangements either about 87% or about 30% of the time, which broadly matched IMGT annotations. The classifier was reported to diagnose cytomegalovirus status with high specificity and sensitivity in both the original and validation cohorts. Because some donors lacked HLA typing at each locus, the association tests relied only on the typed subset.

Receptor amplification or capture employed the immunoSEQ multiplex PCR assay. The multiplex PCR relied on a mix of 60 forward primers for TCR Vbeta segments and 13 reverse primers for TCR Jbeta segments. Amplification of the CDR3 region of rearranged TCR beta genes was performed with a multiplex PCR assay on genomic DNA. On the Illumina HiSeq System, the amplified TCR beta libraries were sequenced as 87-base-pair reads. Under the source paper's analysis protocol: Across the 600 to 700 repertoires, a later analysis counted 75 million to 90 million unique TCR beta chains, around 10 million of which were shared by at least two donors. To remove PCR and sequencing errors, raw reads were error-corrected and collapsed into unique sequences using a nearest-neighbor algorithm that merged closely related sequences. To assign V, D and J gene segments, CDR3 sequences were aligned to IMGT reference sequences. For a sequence to be retained, at least a six-nucleotide match to both a V gene segment and a J gene segment was required. A rearrangement counted as productive if the CDR3 had no stop codons and remained in frame with V and J, and every other rearrangement counted as non-productive. Following IMGT convention, CDR3 was defined as the stretch from the second conserved V-encoded cysteine to the conserved J-encoded phenylalanine. The earlier analysis of 500 to 600 of the donors excluded sequences that lacked an unambiguous match to a single V gene segment. An earlier analysis of approximately 590 of the donors called V segments functional above 56.7% productive rearrangements and segregating when the between-donor standard deviation exceeded 5%. A statistical classification framework was built for diagnosing cytomegalovirus status from the catalog of TCR beta chain sequences. In a later analysis, V and J genes were assigned by comparing TCR nucleotide sequences against IMGT/GENE-DB human TR gene sequences. Using the TCRdist pipeline, a later analysis assigned CDR3 sequences along with most-parsimonious VDJ recombination scenarios. In a later analysis, every TCR beta chain was defined by the combination of its CDR3 amino acid sequence and its V-gene family, and reads without a unique V-gene family were dropped. A later analysis removed several hundred highly shared, low-generation-probability nucleotide sequences to deal with suspected cross-contamination and a sequencing artifact. A later analysis calculated a clonal expansion index for each public chain from normalized within-repertoire ranks of inferred template counts. In a later analysis, generation probabilities were computed with a VDJ recombination model fitted to out-of-frame rearrangements, and the resulting probabilities were checked against IGoR. In a later analysis, TCR-TCR, TCR-HLA and TCR-CMV co-occurrence was scored with hypergeometric tests, and a repertoire-size bias correction was applied to TCR pairs. A later analysis estimated false discovery rates by permuting HLA or CMV assignments 20 times. A later analysis grouped co-occurring TCRs with DBSCAN, adding TCRdist sequence similarity when clustering within HLA-allele-positive subsets. Co-occurrence clustering excluded repertoires with fewer than 30,000 or more than 120,000 public chains, plus five with anomalous nucleotide sharing. The clones in this table, taken by TCRdb from immuneACCESS, are in-frame only. Not every clone is retained; where verified, under half of the shortfall comes from an unresolved V gene, and the cause of the rest is unknown. V, J and clone size were drawn from that table, and D and trimming were deduced from the DNA. Counted in this sample were roughly 120,000 clones; roughly 72% of them appeared once. The ten biggest clones cover roughly 12% of the sample.

With regard to this clone: The antigen it recognizes is unknown. No much larger clone exists at a distance of one base, and base qualities are not known.

The germline V gene (reference sequence) specifies LNHDA as CDR1 and SQIVND as CDR2. Germline trimming amounts to 3 bases on V and 7 bases on J, with 7 as the count of junction bases outside the gene matches. Taken from cysteine to phenylalanine, the CDR3 has 14 residues. Just CDR3 DNA is preserved here, 42 bases in frame from base 1. The cohort consisted of 600 to 700 healthy bone marrow donors. At the time of sampling, every cohort member was nominally healthy, though immune exposures that went unrecorded were likely present. The donor was CMV seropositive and was included in the group of 270 or so seropositive cohort members. Every donor gave a peripheral blood sample, and the peripheral blood mononuclear cells from that sample were used for TCR beta sequencing. The Qiagen DNeasy Blood Extraction Kit was used to extract genomic DNA from the blood cell samples.

The specimen sequenced was PBMCs. The chain is encoded by TRBV19 joined to TRBJ1-2, with 8 bases matching TRBD1. This TCR was sampled from a woman aged 45-65 years in good health and CMV-seropositive. The DNA reads as follows: TGTGCCAGTAGTATTCGGGGACAGGTCTCTGGCTACACCTTC. The translation is CASSIRGQVSGYTF.